This T cell receptor (beta chain) derives from a study of T cell responses to AZD1222 COVID-19 vaccine. Findings and caveats of the study: Nearly half of unique spike-specific TCRs reportedly avoided B.1.351 and B.1.1.7 mutated regions. Repertoires were obtained solely post-peak T cell response. With two AZD1222 doses given, Spike-specific TCR breadth and depth both rose. The donor cohort was predominantly white British with a female majority, and clonal diversity may have been underestimated.

As for this clone: Its target is unknown.

CDR1 LGHNA and CDR2 YNFKEQ come from the germline V gene. This CDR3 is built from 15 residues. J gave up 3 bases and V 1 base, and 4 bases lay outside the gene matches. Generated by immunoSEQ multiplex PCR, the TCRdb table keeps only in-frame clones and is missing some. Of about 150,000 clones listed, about nine tenths are singletons. Sequencing was performed on peripheral blood, taken 28 days after the second AZD1222 dose. The genes are TRBV4-2 and TRBJ2-3; TRBD2 agrees at 7 bases. The receptor was derived from an adult who received the AZD1222 COVID-19 vaccine. CDR3 amino acids: CASSQAGRRTDTQYF. In nucleotides, the CDR3 is TGTGCCAGCAGCCAAGCCGGGAGGAGAACAGATACGCAGTATTTT.